The 8 T cell receptor beta chains in this list originate from one sample, sequenced in a study of blood T cell repertoires in COVID-19. Generated by immunoSEQ multiplex PCR, the TCRdb table keeps only in-frame clones and is missing some. The sample lists about 230,000 clones, 65% to 90% occurring once. Input material: peripheral blood. The receptor source for this set is a woman in her forties or fifties with acute or convalescent COVID-19.

This chain joins TRBV6-5 and TRBJ1-2; the D gene is possibly TRBD1 (5 bases). Trimming stripped 0 bases from V and 3 bases from J, with 14 bases between. The length of the CDR3 is 16 residues. Germline loops: CDR1 MNHEY, CDR2 SVGAGI. DNA for the CDR3: TGTGCCAGCAGTTACTCCCCAGGGCCCTTGGACTATGGCTACACCTTC. Its translation is CASSYSPGPLDYGYTF.

The chain couples TRBV9 to TRBJ1-2; D gene unclear. Germline assignment: CDR1 SGDLS and CDR2 YYNGEE. The CDR3 totals 11 residues. The V end lost 5 bases, the J end lost 8 bases, and 10 bases lay between the germline ends. The CDR3 region is CASSGSYGYTF. CDR3 sequence (DNA): TGTGCCAGCAGTGGCTCATACGGCTACACCTTC.

On this clone itself: The DNA is left out, because the CDR3 cannot be placed on it with certainty; the CDR3 is given as TCRdb lists it. The chain couples TRBV6-5 to TRBJ1-1. The CDR3 is 12 residues long, ends included. Germline values: CDR1 MNHEY, CDR2 SVGAGI. The CDR3 sequence is CASSSSVSEAFF.

The V call is TRBV28, the J call TRBJ2-6; 9 bases agree with TRBD1. With 5 bases clipped from V and 1 base from J, the junction kept 12 bases outside the gene matches. Germline values: CDR1 MDHEN, CDR2 SYDVKM. The CDR3 has 19 residues. CDR3: CASSPGTGLWKSGANVLTF. In DNA, the CDR3 is TGTGCCAGCAGTCCCGGGACAGGGCTTTGGAAGTCTGGGGCCAACGTCCTGACTTTC.

The V call is TRBV12-3 or TRBV12-4, the J call TRBJ1-5; TRBD1 might be the D (5 bases). V was pared by 6 bases and J by 4 bases, with 10 bases between. The CDR3 is 13 residues long. The CDR3 nucleotides read TGTGCCAGCAGGTTCTCAGGGAATCAGCCCCAGCATTTT. Translating gives CASRFSGNQPQHF.

This rearrangement joins TRBV9 to TRBJ1-1; tentatively, D is TRBD1 (6 bases). CDR1 is SGDLS and CDR2 is YYNGEE in the germline V gene. The CDR3 runs to 13 residues. Trimming stripped 5 bases from V and 5 bases from J, with 13 bases between. The CDR3 spells CASRDTGTTEAFF. In DNA, the CDR3 is TGTGCCAGCAGAGACACAGGGACAACTGAAGCTTTCTTT.

V and J are TRBV30 and TRBJ2-2; D uncertain. Germline V CDR1 and CDR2: GTSNPN, SVGIG (reference sequence). This CDR3 has 11 residues. Trimming took 5 bases from V and 8 from J, leaving 9 bases between them. CDR3 DNA: TGTGCCTGGCGAACGCGGGGGGAGCTGTTTTTT. As protein: CAWRTRGELFF.

The chain recombines TRBV5-4 with TRBJ2-2, with TRBD2 matching 14 bases. Per the germline V gene, CDR1 is SGHNT and CDR2 is YYREEE (reference sequence). CDR3 length: 16 amino acids. V gave up 5 bases and J gave up 5 bases; unmatched junction bases: 5. The CDR3 DNA is TGTGCCAGCAGAGAGGGACTAGCGGGAGAAACCGGGGAGCTGTTTTTT. This encodes CASREGLAGETGELFF.